This TCR beta chain was captured by sequencing in a study of blood T cell repertoires in COVID-19 (TCRdb year 2020). With regard to the full study: Samples covering the acute and convalescent phases of COVID-19 were provided by collaborators in the United States, Italy and Spain. The prospective study material was composed of cDNA or gDNA derived from T cells, B-cell-depleted T cells, or PBMCs. Deeply sampled blood TCRbeta repertoires from subjects exposed to, actively infected with, or recovered from COVID-19 were included in the dataset. The repertoires were released in a freely available public database intended as a resource for research on the immune response to SARS-CoV-2. Samples came from the ongoing ImmuneRACE study (first 160 participants) plus 1,254 subjects from 6 global collaborators. The sample metadata nearly always contained a de-identified subject ID, COVID-19 status, age in years and sex. Where HLA class I and class II types were available, the types were taken from metadata supplied by the sample provider, not from assay-based typing. Broad study findings and their caveats: How much clinical and demographic metadata was included differed by source and by participant, and the metadata was provided uncurated.

In the prospective study, participants were about 18 to 100 years old, resided in about two dozen geographic areas of the United States, and were enrolled through a virtual design. Cohort assignment in the prospective study relied on participant-reported clinical history from a screening survey and a study questionnaire. In the prospective study, whole blood, serum and a nasopharyngeal or oropharyngeal swab were collected from each participant by mobile phlebotomists. Over a roughly two-month period, participants in the prospective study had the option of providing additional blood draws and questionnaires. Prospective study blood samples were shipped either frozen or at room temperature before DNA extraction. TCRbeta CDR3 regions were amplified from genomic DNA using the immunoSEQ Assay, a bias-controlled multiplex PCR. In the source study's methods: Nucleated cell counts per sample were estimated from amplification of reference gene primers within the assay. Sequence reads were collapsed and filtered to measure the absolute abundance of every unique TCRbeta CDR3 rearrangement. For each sample, productive Simpson clonality was calculated as the square root of Simpson's diversity index over productive rearrangements. TCRdb took this table from immuneACCESS and kept in-frame rearrangements with V and J called. Such tables lack part of the clones; where checked against another copy, unresolved V genes explain under half of the gap, and the rest is unexplained. Clone size and V and J calls were adopted from that table, with D and trimming inferred from the DNA. In all, the sample holds some 140,000 clones, and 84% of those were seen once. The leading ten clones occupy 5.5% of the sample.

A note on this clone: Its antigen is currently not known. A much larger clone differs from this one at a single base, so this may be a read error.

Trimming removed 1 base from V and 1 base from J; the gene matches leave 2 bases unexplained. The CDR3 goes from the cysteine to the phenylalanine over 15 residues. Only the CDR3 DNA is retained, 45 bases long and in frame from the first base. The germline V gene specifies SGHVS as CDR1 and FNYEAQ as CDR2. This chain joins TRBV7-6 to TRBJ1-1, and 8 junction bases match TRBD1. The sequence was obtained from a man aged 40-55 years with acute COVID-19. Material: PBMCs or T cells enriched from blood (not recorded which). The nucleotide sequence reads as follows: TGTGCCAGCAGCTTAGGAGGGACAGGGAACACTGAAGCTTTCTTT. Its coded protein is CASSLGGTGNTEAFF. Joined to the reference TRBV7-6 and TRBJ1-1 proteins, this CDR3 gives the full variable domain: GAGVSQSPRYKVTKRGQDVALRCDPISGHVSLYWYRQALGQGPEFLTYFNYEAQQDKSGLPNDRFSAERPEGSISTLTIQRTEQRDSAMYRCASSLGGTGNTEAFFGQGTRLTVV.